This T cell receptor (beta chain) was observed in a study of blood T cell repertoires in COVID-19. Study background: Acute and convalescent COVID-19 specimens originated in the United States, Italy and Spain. PBMCs, B-cell-depleted T cells, or T cells were the source of the cDNA or gDNA that made up the material.

The authors' processing: Counts of nucleated cells, estimated from reference gene primer amplification, were obtained. Profiled with immunoSEQ multiplex PCR; TCRdb holds only in-frame clones, not every one. That table gives V, J and clone size, and the DNA gave D and trimming. The sample lists about 160,000 clones, 81% occurring once. This clone was counted a single time. The germline gives CDR1 LNHDA, CDR2 SQIVND (reference sequence). The CDR3 has 14 amino acids. V shed 11 bases and J 2 bases; nucleotides not matched to a gene: 12. Input material: peripheral blood. The TCR sequence derives from a human donor in a cohort sampled during active COVID-19. The chain couples TRBV19 to TRBJ2-7; 7 positions match TRBD1. The CDR3 region is CASALSGQPYEQYF. The CDR3, as DNA: TGTGCCTCAGCGCTCTCGGGACAGCCCTACGAGCAGTACTTC.